A selection of T cell receptor beta chains follows, all from one sample in a study of T cell repertoires in cytomegalovirus infection. Their cognate antigens are unknown. TCRdb reprocessed the reads with MiXCR, giving one entry per CDR3 protein. In the table there are 230,000 or so distinct CDR3 sequences, 35% to 45% of which are singletons. Source: CD8+ T cells from cultured PBMCs, taken from culture after CMV antigen stimulation. Receptor source: a human donor in good health (CMV status not recorded). Some clones in this sample may be carry-over from other donors' samples. Both conserved end residues are part of each CDR3. A D gene is named only where the DNA matches it firmly. Some rows have no size entry. The others give once, few or many, or a class for an expanded clone.

V	size	J	D	DNA	CDR3
TRBV5-4	few	TRBJ2-3	NA	TGTGCCAGCAGCTTGGTTTCGGTTCTAGCAGCCCGCACAGATACGCAGTATTTT	CASSLVSVLAARTDTQYF
TRBV6-1	few	TRBJ2-3	TRBD2	TGTGCCAGCAGTCCCTCCGGGACTAGTACGGGGTTCAAAGGCACAGATACGCAGTATTTT	CASSPSGTSTGFKGTDTQYF
TRBV27	few	TRBJ1-5	NA	TGTGCCAGCAGTTTATTGGAGGATTTGGGATATCAGCCCCAGCATTTT	CASSLLEDLGYQPQHF
TRBV2	NA	TRBJ2-7	TRBD2	TGTGCCAGCTATACTAGCGGGGCCTACGAGCAGTACTTC	CASYTSGAYEQYF
TRBV5-6	NA	TRBJ2-7	TRBD2	TGTGCCAGCAGCTTGCTAGCGGATTACGAGCAGTACTTC	CASSLLADYEQYF
TRBV6-1	NA	TRBJ1-1	NA	TGTGCCAGCAGTGACGGCAGGGAAAAAAGCACTGAAGCTTTCTTT	CASSDGREKSTEAFF
TRBV27	NA	TRBJ2-2	TRBD2	TGTGCCAGCAGTCTTAGCGGGGGCCGGATAGGGGAGCTGTTTTTT	CASSLSGGRIGELFF
TRBV15	NA	TRBJ2-7	NA	TGTGCCACCACCCCCCGGGGCTCCAGCTCCTACGAGCAGTACTTC	CATTPRGSSSYEQYF
TRBV20-1	NA	TRBJ2-1	TRBD2	TGCAGTGCTGACTCTAGCGGCGGCCCCTGGATGCGCAATGAGCAGTTCTTC	CSADSSGGPWMRNEQFF
TRBV5-1	NA	TRBJ2-7	TRBD1	TGCGCCAGCAGAACCGGACAGGGGGGTCGGAACGAGCAGTACTTC	CASRTGQGGRNEQYF
TRBV28	few	TRBJ2-3	NA	TGTGCCAGCAGTCGGGCTAGTCCTTGGGGCACAGATACGCAGTATTTT	CASSRASPWGTDTQYF
TRBV6-2/TRBV6-3	NA	TRBJ1-1	TRBD1	TGTGCCAGCAGTTACGGGACAGGGAAGGGAACTGAAGCTTTCTTT	CASSYGTGKGTEAFF
TRBV28	NA	TRBJ2-7	NA	TGTGCCAGCAGACTTACAGGGAGTTCCTCCTACGAGCAGTACTTC	CASRLTGSSSYEQYF
TRBV4-1	NA	TRBJ2-1	NA	TGCGCCAGCAGCCCGGGACGGACCAATGAGCAGTTCTTC	CASSPGRTNEQFF
TRBV4-2	NA	TRBJ2-7	TRBD1	TGTGCCAGCAGCCAACGGACAGGGGCGTACGAGCAGTACTTC	CASSQRTGAYEQYF
TRBV6-8	few	TRBJ1-3	TRBD1	TGTGCCAGCAGTTACTCTCAGGGGGCCGGAAACACCATATATTTT	CASSYSQGAGNTIYF
TRBV18	NA	TRBJ2-1	NA	TGTGCCAGCTCGACAGGCCAATACAATGAGCAGTTCTTC	CASSTGQYNEQFF
TRBV6-1	few	TRBJ1-5	NA	TGTGCCAGCAGTGAACACACCAGGTGGGATCAGCCCCAGCATTTT	CASSEHTRWDQPQHF
TRBV11-2	few	TRBJ2-1	NA	TGTGCCAGCAGCTTAAACCTTGGTGGGACACAAGCGGTTAACTCCTACAATGAGCAGTTCTTC	CASSLNLGGTQAVNSYNEQFF